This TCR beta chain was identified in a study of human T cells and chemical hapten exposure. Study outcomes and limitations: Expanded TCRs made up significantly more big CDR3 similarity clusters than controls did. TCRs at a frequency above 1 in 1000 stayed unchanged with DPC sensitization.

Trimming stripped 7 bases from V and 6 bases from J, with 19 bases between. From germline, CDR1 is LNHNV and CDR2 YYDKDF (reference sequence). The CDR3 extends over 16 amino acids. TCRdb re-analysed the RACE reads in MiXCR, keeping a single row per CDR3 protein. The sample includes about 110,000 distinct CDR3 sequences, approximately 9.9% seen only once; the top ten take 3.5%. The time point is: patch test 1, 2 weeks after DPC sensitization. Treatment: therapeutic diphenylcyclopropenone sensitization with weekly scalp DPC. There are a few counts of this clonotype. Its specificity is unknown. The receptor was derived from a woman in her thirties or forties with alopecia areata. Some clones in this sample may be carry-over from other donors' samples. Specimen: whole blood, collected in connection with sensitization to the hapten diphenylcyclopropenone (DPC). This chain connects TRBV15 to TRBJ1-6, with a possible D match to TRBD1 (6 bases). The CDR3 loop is CATNYGGAAPNSPLHF. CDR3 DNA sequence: TGTGCCACCAACTACGGGGGGGCCGCTCCTAATTCACCCCTCCACTTT.